A selection of T cell receptor beta chains follows, all from one sample in a study of T-cell memory formation after mild COVID-19. TCRdb re-derived calls from the 5' RACE reads in MiXCR, one entry per CDR3 protein. The sample has 300,000 to 400,000 distinct CDR3 sequences; more than 15% are singletons. Sequencing was carried out using PBMCs or a T cell subset sorted from them (not recorded which). The receptors were gathered from a man between 18 and 29 years old who had mild COVID-19 (a few samples of this study predate the infection). Cell type and time point are not known. The CDR3 runs from the conserved cysteine through the conserved F or W. D genes are given only for firm matches. Clone size is stated in some rows and not others, as once, few, many or a class when expanded.

clone_size j_call v_call d_call cdr3_nt cdr3_aa
many TRBJ2-1 TRBV20-1 TRBD2 TGCAGTGCGACAGCGGGGGCCGTAAGCAATGAGCAGTTCTTC CSATAGAVSNEQFF
NA TRBJ2-7 TRBV20-1 TRBD1 TGCAGTGCCGGACAGGGTGACTACGAGCAGTACTTC CSAGQGDYEQYF
NA TRBJ2-7 TRBV7-2 NA TGTGCCAGCAGCTTAGTCCCGGGATCCTCCTACGAGCAGTACTTC CASSLVPGSSYEQYF
few TRBJ1-1 TRBV18 NA TGTGCCAGCTCACCACCTTCAGGCAGTCCGCCTTTTCCTTTCTTT CASSPPSGSPPFPFF
few TRBJ2-3 TRBV5-1 NA TGCGCCAGCAGCATCGGACGGGAGTCAGATACGCAGTATTTT CASSIGRESDTQYF
NA TRBJ2-5 TRBV6-2/TRBV6-3 TRBD1 TGTGCCAGCATAAGGGGGCCCACATTCCAAGAGACCCAGTACTTC CASIRGPTFQETQYF
NA TRBJ2-5 TRBV20-1 TRBD2 TGCAGTGCCCTCAGGGCGGGCGGGGGGCAAAATCAAGAGACCCAGTACTTC CSALRAGGGQNQETQYF
many TRBJ2-2 TRBV7-2 NA TGTGCCAGCAGCCTGCAGGGGGGAACTACCGGGGAGCTGTTTTTT CASSLQGGTTGELFF
NA TRBJ2-3 TRBV21-1 NA TGTGCCAGAGGGGGGTCCGATACGCAGTATTTT CARGGSDTQYF
NA TRBJ2-5 TRBV7-2 TRBD1 TGTGCCAGCAGCTTAGCGAGGGGGCGCTCCGCGGGCGAGACCCAGTACTTC CASSLARGRSAGETQYF
few TRBJ2-1 TRBV5-1 NA TGCGCCAGCACCCCCATTTCGAACCTGTACAATGAGCAGTTCTTC CASTPISNLYNEQFF
NA TRBJ2-7 TRBV7-2 TRBD2 TGTGCCAGCAGCTTCCGGGACTACTACGAGCAGTACTTC CASSFRDYYEQYF
few TRBJ2-5 TRBV10-3 TRBD2 TGTGCCATCAGTGGAGGTAGCGGGGGGGCAGAGACCCAGTACTTC CAISGGSGGAETQYF
few TRBJ2-1 TRBV5-1 TRBD1 TGCGCCAGCAGCTCGGGGGACAGGGTGAATGAGCAGTTCTTC CASSSGDRVNEQFF
NA TRBJ2-1 TRBV7-9 TRBD2 TGTGCCAGCAGCTTAGCCGGGGGGGAGGAGCAGTTCTTC CASSLAGGEEQFF
few TRBJ1-6 TRBV29-1 TRBD1 TGCAGCGTGGTACAGGGGGAGGGCTCACCCCTCCACTTT CSVVQGEGSPLHF
few TRBJ1-1 TRBV6-5 TRBD1 TGTGCCAGCAGTTTTACGTCGACAGGGTTTGTCGAAGCTTTCTTT CASSFTSTGFVEAFF
NA TRBJ2-7 TRBV18 NA TGTGCCAGCTCACCACGGACAGCCTACGAGCAGTACTTC CASSPRTAYEQYF
few TRBJ1-6 TRBV7-9 TRBD1 TGTGCCAGCAGGTTGACAGGGATGAAGGATTCACCCCTCCACTTT CASRLTGMKDSPLHF
NA TRBJ1-1 TRBV7-3 TRBD1 TGTGCCAGCAGCAAAAGACAGGGGGCCTCTGAAGCTTTCTTT CASSKRQGASEAFF
NA TRBJ2-1 TRBV5-1 TRBD1 TGCGCCAGCAGCTTGGGGACAGGGATCAGCAATGAGCAGTTCTTC CASSLGTGISNEQFF
NA TRBJ1-2 TRBV20-1 NA TGCAGTGCTGGCGTCAACTATGGCTACACCTTC CSAGVNYGYTF
NA TRBJ2-7 TRBV20-1 NA TGCAGTGCTAGAGGGGGGGACTACGAGCAGTACTTC CSARGGDYEQYF
few TRBJ1-1 TRBV4-1 TRBD1 TGCGCCAGCAGCCATTTCTTACCTAGGACAGGGGGCACTGAAGCTTTCTTT CASSHFLPRTGGTEAFF
NA TRBJ1-5 TRBV2 TRBD1 TGTGCCAGCCCCGGGACAGACACATATCAGCCCCAGCATTTT CASPGTDTYQPQHF
NA TRBJ2-3 TRBV4-1 NA TGCGCCAGCAGCCAAGGTAACGGGGATACGCAGTATTTT CASSQGNGDTQYF
NA TRBJ2-3 TRBV7-9 TRBD2 TGTGCCAGCAGCTTGATAGCGGGGGAGCAAGATACGCAGTATTTT CASSLIAGEQDTQYF
NA TRBJ2-2 TRBV7-3 TRBD1 TGTGCCAGCAGCCCCGGGACAGGCTACACCGGGGAGCTGTTTTTT CASSPGTGYTGELFF
few TRBJ2-3 TRBV20-1 TRBD2 TGCAGTGCCGGGGTCCTAGCGGGGGACGCCAGGGGCACAGATACGCAGTATTTT CSAGVLAGDARGTDTQYF
many TRBJ1-5 TRBV24-1 NA TGTGCCACCAGTGGTAGCGGGGAACAGCCCCAGCATTTT CATSGSGEQPQHF
few TRBJ1-2 TRBV7-9 NA TGTGCCAGCAGCGTTAACAGGGATGGCTACACCTTC CASSVNRDGYTF
many TRBJ2-4 TRBV5-6 NA TGTGCCAGCAGCTGGGGCCTAACAGCGTGGGAGGCCAAAAACATTCAGTACTTC CASSWGLTAWEAKNIQYF
NA TRBJ1-2 TRBV3-1 NA TGTGCCAGCAGCCAAGATTGGACAGGCTACACCTTC CASSQDWTGYTF
NA TRBJ1-2 TRBV6-5 TRBD1 TGTGCCAGCCATTCCGGACAGGACCTCTATGGCTACACCTTC CASHSGQDLYGYTF
few TRBJ1-2 TRBV6-5 NA TGTGCCAGCAGGCTAGCGGGACGTAAGAACTATGGCTACACCTTC CASRLAGRKNYGYTF
NA TRBJ2-1 TRBV4-1 TRBD2 TGCGCCAGCAGCCAAGATCGTCGGGGGGGCAATGAGCAGTTCTTC CASSQDRRGGNEQFF
few TRBJ1-1 TRBV7-2 NA TGTGCCAGCAGCTTAGATGGGGCCTACACTGAAGCTTTCTTT CASSLDGAYTEAFF
few TRBJ2-3 TRBV28 TRBD2 TGTGCCAGCAGAGTCAGCGGGGGGGTAACAGATACGCAGTATTTT CASRVSGGVTDTQYF
few TRBJ2-3 TRBV5-1 TRBD2 TGCGCCAGCAGCGCGATTAGCGGGGGGGCAGGAGATACGCAGTATTTT CASSAISGGAGDTQYF
few TRBJ2-5 TRBV6-2/TRBV6-3 TRBD2 TGTGCCAGCAGTTATTCTCGCGGGGGGCCCCAAGAGACCCAGTACTTC CASSYSRGGPQETQYF
NA TRBJ1-2 TRBV7-8 NA TGTGCCAGCAGCTTACACCAGAGCTATGGCTACACCTTC CASSLHQSYGYTF
few TRBJ2-1 TRBV9 NA TGTGCCAGCAGCGTAGAACCCCCCCAGGGTGTCGACAATGAGCAGTTCTTC CASSVEPPQGVDNEQFF
few TRBJ1-1 TRBV5-1 NA TGCGCCAGCAGCGCGGCTCAGGGGAACACTGAAGCTTTCTTT CASSAAQGNTEAFF
NA TRBJ1-5 TRBV7-2 TRBD1 TGTGCCAGCAGCCTAGCGGGGACAGGGATCAATCAGCCCCAGCATTTT CASSLAGTGINQPQHF
NA TRBJ2-1 TRBV2 NA TGTGCCAGCACCGGAGGGGAAACAGGGAATGAGCAGTTCTTC CASTGGETGNEQFF
NA TRBJ1-1 TRBV11-1 TRBD1 TGTGCCAGCAGACGACAGGGTTTGGTTACTGAAGCTTTCTTT CASRRQGLVTEAFF
NA TRBJ2-5 TRBV5-1 TRBD1 TGCGCCAGCAGTTTCCTGACAGGGGGCGGGGAGACCCAGTACTTC CASSFLTGGGETQYF
NA TRBJ2-4 TRBV5-4 NA TGTGCCAGCAGCCTAGTGGAGGGTAGGCTAGCCAAAAACATTCAGTACTTC CASSLVEGRLAKNIQYF
few TRBJ2-2 TRBV30 TRBD1 TGTGCCTGGATAGGGAGAGCCCGGGCAGGGGGCACCGGGGAGCTGTTTTTT CAWIGRARAGGTGELFF